Listed below are T cell receptor beta chains from one sample, sequenced in a study of Ad26.COV2.S vaccination and SARS-CoV-2 variants. Profiling relied on immunoSEQ multiplex PCR, and the TCRdb table lists in-frame clones only, not all of them. The sample shows hundreds of thousands of clones, around 90% of them seen only once. The starting material was peripheral blood, obtained in a trial of Ad26.COV2.S vaccine versus placebo. The receptors were sampled from a person between 18 and 65 years old who received the Ad26.COV2.S COVID-19 vaccine or a placebo. Each CDR3 is given with its conserved first and last residue. A D gene is named only where the DNA matches it firmly. Some rows mark clone size as missing; the rest say once, few, many or name a class of expanded clone.

>TRBJ1-1|TRBV6-5|-|-
TGTGCCAGCAGAACCGGGCCTGAAGCTTTCTTT
CASRTGPEAFF
>TRBJ2-6|TRBV30|-|-
TGTGCCTGGAGTCCGTCAGGGGCCAACGTCCTGACTTTC
CAWSPSGANVLTF
>TRBJ2-1|TRBV6-5|-|-
TGTGCCAGCAGTTACTCGAATGGGAACGGGGAGCAGTTCTTC
CASSYSNGNGEQFF
>TRBJ2-5|TRBV15|-|-
TGTGCCACCAGCAGGGATAAAGAGACCCAGTACTTC
CATSRDKETQYF
>TRBJ1-5|TRBV24-1|-|TRBD1
TGTGCCACCAGTGATATGGCAGGGGGTTATCAGCCCCAGCATTTT
CATSDMAGGYQPQHF
>TRBJ1-6|TRBV7-2|-|TRBD1
TGTGCCAGCAGCCCCAGGGACAGGGGAGTTTCACCCCTCCACTTT
CASSPRDRGVSPLHF
>TRBJ2-1|TRBV14|-|-
TGTGCCAGCAGCTTTCAGGGATACAAAGACAATGAGCAGTTCTTC
CASSFQGYKDNEQFF
>TRBJ1-1|TRBV4-1|-|-
TGCGCCAGCAGCCTCCAGGGCGGAACTGAAGCTTTCTTT
CASSLQGGTEAFF
>TRBJ2-1|TRBV7-9|-|-
TGTGCCAGCAGCTTCGCCTCCTACAATGAGCAGTTCTTC
CASSFASYNEQFF
>TRBJ1-1|TRBV6-6|few|-
TGTGCCAGCAGTCCCCCGACAGGTAACACTGAAGCTTTCTTT
CASSPPTGNTEAFF
>TRBJ1-5|TRBV25-1|-|TRBD1
TGTGCCAGCAGTGGAGACAGGGGGGACCAGCCCCAGCATTTT
CASSGDRGDQPQHF
>TRBJ2-2|TRBV7-9|-|TRBD2
TGTGCCAGCAGCCATATCTACCAGCGGGGGACGCGTCGTACCGGGGAGCTGTTTTTT
CASSHIYQRGTRRTGELFF
>TRBJ1-2|TRBV30|-|-
TGTGCCTGGAGTGTAGGGGGCTATGGCTACACCTTC
CAWSVGGYGYTF
>TRBJ2-4|TRBV3-1/TRBV3-2|-|TRBD2
TGTGCCAGCAGCCAAGAAGGCGGGGGGAGGGAGAACATTCAGTACTTC
CASSQEGGGRENIQYF
>TRBJ1-4|TRBV6-5|-|TRBD1
TGTGCCAGCAGTTTAACGACAGGGGGGACTAATGAAAAACTGTTTTTT
CASSLTTGGTNEKLFF
>TRBJ2-5|TRBV7-2|-|-
TGTGCCAGCAGTCGGGCCGCCCAAGAGACCCAGTACTTC
CASSRAAQETQYF
>TRBJ2-7|TRBV29-1|few|TRBD1
TGCAGCGTGGATGACAGGGGCCACGAGCAGTACTTC
CSVDDRGHEQYF
>TRBJ2-1|TRBV12-5|-|-
TGTGCTAGTGGTCCTTACAATGAGCAGTTCTTC
CASGPYNEQFF
>TRBJ2-2|TRBV5-1|-|-
TGCGCCAGCAGTTACGACAGGACGAACACCGGGGAGCTGTTTTTT
CASSYDRTNTGELFF
>TRBJ1-6|TRBV18|-|-
TGTGCCAGCTCACCTGCCGGACAGATAAATTCACCCCTCCACTTT
CASSPAGQINSPLHF
>TRBJ2-7|TRBV6-5|-|TRBD1
TGTGCCAGCAGTTACGGACAGACAGGGAACTACGAGCAGTACTTC
CASSYGQTGNYEQYF
>TRBJ1-2|TRBV27|-|TRBD1
TGTGCCAGCAGTTCCTGGGACAGGGACATGTATGGCTACACCTTC
CASSSWDRDMYGYTF
>TRBJ1-5|TRBV7-2|few|-
TGTGCCAGCAGCTCTACAGGCCCAGGGGAGCCCCAGCATTTT
CASSSTGPGEPQHF
>TRBJ1-1|TRBV4-2|once|TRBD1
TGTGCCAGCAGCCACCCCCGGTGGGGGGACAGTATGAACACTGAAGCTTTCTTT
CASSHPRWGDSMNTEAFF